A single sample gave rise to the 18 T cell receptor beta chains below, sequenced in a study of T cells in Graves' hyperthyroidism and ophthalmopathy. Amplification of TCR beta CDR3 regions was performed using RNA transcripts as template. Using the HTBI primer set, a first-round RT-PCR was run on the TCR CDR3. One entry per CDR3 protein results from TCRdb running MiXCR on the multiplex PCR reads. This sample yields more than 350,000 distinct CDR3 sequences, of which about 14% are seen a single time; about 19% belongs to the top ten. Material: blood. The receptors originated from a woman in her 30s with Graves' ophthalmopathy.

This clonotype turned up a few times. The chain recombines TRBV15 with TRBJ1-4; D is undetermined. In germline, CDR1 is LNHNV, CDR2 YYDKDF (reference sequence). This CDR3 comprises 17 residues. V lost 1 base and J lost 3, with 15 bases in between. In nucleotides, the CDR3 is TGTGCCACCAGCAGAGTTTGGGAAATACGGTCTAATGAAAAACTGTTTTTT. This sequence encodes CATSRVWEIRSNEKLFF.

This clonotype has a count of ten or more. The chain has TRBV11-3 and TRBJ1-2; D perhaps matches TRBD1 (5 bases). The CDR3 is 13 amino acids. Germline V CDR1 and CDR2: SGHNT, YENEEA. Trimming left V 1 base short and J 7 bases short, with 10 bases between. The CDR3 is CASSLGGARGYTF. CDR3 nucleotides: TGTGCCAGCAGCTTAGGAGGGGCGCGTGGCTACACCTTC.

As to this clonotype: A read error is possible here, since a much larger clone lies one base away. Given the absence of the conserved phenylalanine or tryptophan at the CDR3 end, a read error is likely. CDR3 protein: CSAKTGSSNTGELFS. Here the CDR3 DNA reads TGCAGTGCTAAAACAGGGTCTAGTAACACCGGGGAGCTGTTTTCT. V usage is TRBV20-1 and J usage is TRBJ2-2; TRBD1 is a possible D gene (6 bases). Germline CDR1 DFQATT, CDR2 SNEGSKA (reference sequence). Trimming stripped 4 bases from V and 2 bases from J, with 14 bases between. The CDR3 has 15 residues.

This clonotype was observed at least ten times. The chain has TRBV7-8 and TRBJ2-2; unclear D gene. CDR3 length: 16 residues. Germline-derived CDR1 and CDR2 are SGHVS and FQNEAQ. V lost 5 bases and J 5 bases, leaving 18 bases between the germline ends. In nucleotides, the CDR3 is TGTGCCAGCAGCCCCAGCCGTACAGCCGTTACCGGGGAGCTGTTTTTT. Its translation is CASSPSRTAVTGELFF. Complete variable domain (other parts from reference TRBV7-8 and TRBJ2-2): GAGVSQSPRYKVAKRGQDVALRCDPISGHVSLFWYQQALGQGPEFLTYFQNEAQLDKSGLPSDRFFAERPEGSVSTLKIQRTQQEDSAVYLCASSPSRTAVTGELFFGEGSRLTVL.

There are many counts of this clonotype. The rearrangement uses TRBV6-1 and TRBJ2-7, with TRBD1 as a possible D gene (6 bases). Looked up from germline, CDR1 is MNHNS and CDR2 is SASEGT. CDR3 length: 15 residues. The ends were cut back, 6 bases at V and 9 bases at J, with 24 bases in the middle. CDR3: CASSPGTSLSHGQYF. Written as DNA, the CDR3 is TGTGCCAGCAGCCCGGGGACAAGTTTATCTCATGGGCAGTACTTC.

This clonotype was found once. A much larger clone is a single base away; this may be a read error. V is TRBV7-2 and J is TRBJ1-1; no reliable D call. The CDR3 has 15 amino acids. The germline CDR1 and CDR2 sequences are SGHTA and FQGNSA. CDR3 region: CASSLALPGNTEALF. The CDR3 DNA is TGTGCCAGCAGCTTAGCGCTACCGGGGAACACTGAAGCTCTCTTT.

This clonotype was counted at least ten times. The V gene is TRBV12-3 or TRBV12-4, the J gene TRBJ1-2; no firm D call. The CDR3 is made up of 11 amino acids. V was clipped by 3 bases and J by 7 bases, with 6 bases between them. The CDR3: CASSFVSGYTF. The DNA of the CDR3 is TGTGCCAGCAGTTTCGTGAGTGGCTACACCTTC.

This clonotype was found many times. V is TRBV7-8 and J is TRBJ2-2; TRBD1 matches 7 bases. Germline V lookup: CDR1 SGHVS, CDR2 FQNEAQ. This CDR3 region has 19 residues. J lost 7 bases, V lost 1 base, and 18 bases had no gene match. The CDR3 sequence: CASSLGGVASTGSGGELFF. CDR3 nucleotides: TGTGCCAGCAGCTTAGGGGGAGTGGCCTCGACAGGGTCCGGCGGGGAGCTGTTTTTT. The full variable domain, in which reference TRBV7-8 and TRBJ2-2 provide the parts outside the CDR3, is GAGVSQSPRYKVAKRGQDVALRCDPISGHVSLFWYQQALGQGPEFLTYFQNEAQLDKSGLPSDRFFAERPEGSVSTLKIQRTQQEDSAVYLCASSLGGVASTGSGGELFFGEGSRLTVL.

This clonotype was counted ten times or more. This chain joins TRBV27 and TRBJ1-2; no reliable D call. V was trimmed by 5 bases and J by 5 bases, leaving 12 bases between them. The germline gives CDR1 MNHEY, CDR2 SMNVEV (reference sequence). The CDR3 length is 13 residues. CDR3: CASSPHIQYGYTF. CDR3 coding DNA: TGTGCCAGCAGTCCCCATATTCAGTATGGCTACACCTTC.

This clonotype was recorded many times. This chain joins TRBV3-1 and TRBJ2-1; the match to TRBD2 covers 15 bases. This CDR3 has 16 amino acids. CDR1 is LGHDT, CDR2 YNNKEL, per germline (reference sequence). With 2 bases clipped from V and 8 bases from J, the junction kept 4 bases outside the gene matches. The CDR3 loop is CASSQPGLAGGHEQFF. The CDR3 coding sequence is TGTGCCAGCAGCCAACCGGGACTAGCGGGGGGCCATGAGCAGTTCTTC.

This clonotype has a count of ten or more. This sequence joins TRBV7-8 and TRBJ2-5; 11 positions agree with TRBD2. The CDR3 sequence is 16 residues long. CDR1 SGHVS and CDR2 FQNEAQ come from the germline V gene. The V gene end was trimmed by 2 bases and the J gene end by 4 bases; junction bases not matched to a gene: 6. For the CDR3, the DNA is TGTGCCAGCAGCTTATATAGCGGGGGGGTCTCAGAGACCCAGTACTTC. This translates into CASSLYSGGVSETQYF.

This clonotype was detected many times. The chain recombines TRBV28 with TRBJ2-1, with 10 bases aligning to TRBD2. There are 15 residues in the CDR3. Germline V lookup: CDR1 MDHEN, CDR2 SYDVKM. V gave up 5 bases and J gave up 6 bases; unmatched junction bases: 7. This CDR3 is CASSEPGLALNEQFF. In nucleotides, the CDR3 is TGTGCCAGCAGTGAACCGGGACTAGCGCTCAATGAGCAGTTCTTC.

This clonotype was observed a few times. This chain connects TRBV12-3 or TRBV12-4 to TRBJ1-3; D perhaps matches TRBD1 (6 bases). CDR3 length equals 17 residues. V was clipped by 7 bases and J by 0 bases, with 19 bases between them. CDR3 protein: CASTRGRGIFSGNTIYF. The CDR3 DNA follows: TGTGCCAGCACCAGGGGCAGGGGCATATTCTCTGGAAACACCATATATTTT.

This clonotype showed up many times. J is TRBJ2-7 and V is TRBV20-1; D may be TRBD1 (6 bases). The V and J ends lost 0 bases and 3 bases respectively, with 6 bases between them. The germline V gene encodes CDR1 DFQATT and CDR2 SNEGSKA (reference sequence). This CDR3 region has 12 residues. The CDR3 reads CSAREDSYEQYF. The CDR3 nucleotides are TGCAGTGCTAGAGAGGACAGCTACGAGCAGTACTTC.

The table lists this clonotype with many counts. The chain combines TRBV28 with TRBJ1-2, with 10 bases identical to TRBD1. This CDR3 has 13 amino acids. The V and J ends lost 3 bases and 7 bases, in that order; junction bases with no gene match: 2. The germline V gene has CDR1 MDHEN and CDR2 SYDVKM. In DNA, the CDR3 is TGTGCCAGCAGTTTCGGGACAGGGGTTGGCTACACCTTC. Residues: CASSFGTGVGYTF.

This clonotype occurred a few times. This sequence may be a read error, since a much larger clone differs from it by one base. The CDR3 carries no conserved terminal phenylalanine or tryptophan, so it likely arises from a read error. This chain uses TRBV28 with TRBJ1-1, with a possible D match to TRBD1 (5 bases). Trimming shortened V by 4 bases and J by 9 bases, and 15 bases separated the two germline ends. The CDR3 consists of 13 residues. Germline values: CDR1 MDHEN, CDR2 SYDVKM. The CDR3 spells CASSSGRAGKAFV. CDR3 DNA: TGTGCCAGCAGTTCAGGGAGAGCCGGGAAAGCTTTCGTT.

This clonotype was counted ten times or more. The V call is TRBV12-3 or TRBV12-4, the J call TRBJ1-5, with D unresolved. Trimming stripped 7 bases from V and 9 bases from J, with 16 bases between. The CDR3 loop spans 13 amino acids. The DNA for the CDR3 is TGTGCCAGCAAACCAGACACCGGAGGGCCCCAGCATTTT. This encodes CASKPDTGGPQHF.

This chain connects TRBV11-3 to TRBJ2-1, with 7 positions matching TRBD1. The germline V gene has CDR1 SGHNT and CDR2 YENEEA. This CDR3 spans 15 amino acids. Germline trimming cut 5 bases from V and 0 bases from J; bases unmatched to any gene: 4. The CDR3 nucleotides read TGTGCCAGCAGCCAGGGGGAAAGCTCCTACAATGAGCAGTTCTTC. Protein sequence: CASSQGESSYNEQFF.